The T cell receptor beta chain under discussion was sequenced for a study of blood T cell repertoires in COVID-19. In the study overall: PBMCs, B-cell-depleted T cells, or T cells provided the cDNA or gDNA that made up the material.

Source study methods: Estimates of nucleated cell counts were drawn from the amplification of reference gene primers. The data were produced by immunoSEQ multiplex PCR, yet TCRdb's version contains in-frame clones alone and is incomplete. D and trimming were read from the DNA, whereas the V and J calls and clone size are those reported in that table. The sample holds a few hundred thousand clones, 87% seen once. Germline-derived CDR1 and CDR2 are SGHAT and FQNNGV. The CDR3 is made up of 16 amino acids. Deletions cut 1 base from V and 7 bases from J, with 19 bases between. Recovery among Cohort 3 donors was established by two negative PCRs, clearance, or symptom resolution.

This rearrangement joins TRBV11-2 to TRBJ2-5; a possible D gene is TRBD1 (5 bases). Source material: PBMCs or T cells enriched from blood (not recorded which). The sequence came from a woman younger than 45 who had recovered from COVID-19. The CDR3 sequence is CASSLGLGVATGTQYF. The CDR3 nucleotides read TGTGCCAGCAGCTTAGGTTTGGGCGTCGCCACAGGGACCCAGTACTTC.